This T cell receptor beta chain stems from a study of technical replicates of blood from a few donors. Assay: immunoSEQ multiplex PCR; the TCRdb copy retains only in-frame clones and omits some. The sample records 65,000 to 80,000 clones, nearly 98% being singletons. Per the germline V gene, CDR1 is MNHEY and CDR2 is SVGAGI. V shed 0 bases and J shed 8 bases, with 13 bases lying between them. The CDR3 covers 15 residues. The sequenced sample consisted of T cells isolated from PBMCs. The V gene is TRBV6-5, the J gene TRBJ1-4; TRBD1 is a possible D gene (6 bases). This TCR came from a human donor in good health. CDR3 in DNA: TGTGCCAGCAGTTACTCGTACAGGGCAAACGAAAAACTGTTTTTT. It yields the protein CASSYSYRANEKLFF.